This T cell receptor (beta chain) is from a study of shared clonotypes between healthy human individuals. Overall study findings and caveats: Genetic and exposure-history diversity was limited by the small donor number.

Adult donors, all healthy and HIV-negative, had no recent acute infections or vaccinations. TCRdb keeps only in-frame clones here, not all; method: immunoSEQ multiplex PCR. The sample carries just over 2,000,000 clones, 85% to 95% recorded once. For this clone: Its cognate antigen is unknown.

The sequenced material came from naive CD4+ T cells sorted from blood. Subset meaning: CD45RA+ positively selected. This receptor was identified in a man aged 18 to 29 in good health.

The CDR3 DNA reads TGTGCCAGCAGCCAACAGTCCTACGAGCAGTACTTC. Translated, it gives CASSQQSYEQYF. V is TRBV14 and J is TRBJ2-7, with D uncertain. From germline, CDR1 is SGHDN and CDR2 FVKESK. This CDR3 is 12 amino acids long. Between the trimmed V and J ends, which lost 2 bases and 1 base, there was a span of 3 bases.